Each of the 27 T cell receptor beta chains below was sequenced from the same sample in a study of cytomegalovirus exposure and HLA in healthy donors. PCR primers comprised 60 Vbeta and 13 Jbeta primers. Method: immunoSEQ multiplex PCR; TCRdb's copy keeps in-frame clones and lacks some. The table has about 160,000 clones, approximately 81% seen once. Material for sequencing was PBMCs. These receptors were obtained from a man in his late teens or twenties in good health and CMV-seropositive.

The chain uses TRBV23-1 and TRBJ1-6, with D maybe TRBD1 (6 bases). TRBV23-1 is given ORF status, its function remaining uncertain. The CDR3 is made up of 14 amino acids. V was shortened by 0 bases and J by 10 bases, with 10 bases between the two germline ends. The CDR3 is CASSQSGGGSPLHF. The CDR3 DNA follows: TGCGCCAGCAGTCAATCCGGGGGGGGCTCACCCCTCCACTTT.

CDR3 DNA sequence: TGTGCCAGCAGTGAAAGTGGGGGGAGCCAGCCCCAGCATTTT. Its translation: CASSESGGSQPQHF. The chain joins TRBV6-1 to TRBJ1-5; the D gene is possibly TRBD1 (5 bases). The CDR3 sequence is 14 residues long. The germline V gene has CDR1 MNHNS and CDR2 SASEGT. The ends were cut back, 2 bases at V and 7 bases at J, with 12 bases in the middle.

CDR3 DNA sequence: TGTGCCAGTAGTAGGGACAGGCAAGCTAACAATGAGCAGTTCTTC. Residues: CASSRDRQANNEQFF. The chain links TRBV19 to TRBJ2-1; TRBD1 aligns across 8 bases. The germline gives CDR1 LNHDA, CDR2 SQIVND (reference sequence). V shed 4 bases and J 5 bases; nucleotides not matched to a gene: 7. There are 15 residues in the CDR3.

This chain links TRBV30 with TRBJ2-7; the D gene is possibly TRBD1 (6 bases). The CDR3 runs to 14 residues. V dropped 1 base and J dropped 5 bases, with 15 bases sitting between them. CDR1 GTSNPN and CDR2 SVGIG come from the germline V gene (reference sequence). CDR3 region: CAWSEGRGFDEQYF. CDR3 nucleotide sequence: TGTGCCTGGAGTGAGGGCAGGGGATTCGACGAGCAGTACTTC.

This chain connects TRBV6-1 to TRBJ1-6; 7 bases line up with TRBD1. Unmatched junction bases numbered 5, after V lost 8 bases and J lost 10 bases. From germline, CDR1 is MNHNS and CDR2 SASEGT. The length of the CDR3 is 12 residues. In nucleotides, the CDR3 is TGTGCCAGCGGGACAGAAGTGTCACCCCTCCACTTT. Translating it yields CASGTEVSPLHF.

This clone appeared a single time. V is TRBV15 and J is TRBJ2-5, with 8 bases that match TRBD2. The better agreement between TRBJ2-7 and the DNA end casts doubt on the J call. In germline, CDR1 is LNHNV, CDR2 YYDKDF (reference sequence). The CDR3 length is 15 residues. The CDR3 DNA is TGTGCCACCAGCAGAGGGACTAGCACGCCCTACGAGCAGTACTTC. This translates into CATSRGTSTPYEQYF.

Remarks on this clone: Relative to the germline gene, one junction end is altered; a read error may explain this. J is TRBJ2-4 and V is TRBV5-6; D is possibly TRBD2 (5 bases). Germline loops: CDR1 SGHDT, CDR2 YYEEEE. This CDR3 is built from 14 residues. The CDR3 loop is CASSLNLAKNSQYF. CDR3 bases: TGTGCCAGCAGCTTGAATCTAGCCAAAAACAGTCAGTACTTC.

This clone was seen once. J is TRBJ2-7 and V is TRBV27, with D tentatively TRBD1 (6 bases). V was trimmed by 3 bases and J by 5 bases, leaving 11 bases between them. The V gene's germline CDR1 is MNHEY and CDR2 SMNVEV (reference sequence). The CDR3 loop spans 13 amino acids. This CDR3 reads CASSLNRAHEQYF. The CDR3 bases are TGTGCCAGCAGTTTGAACAGGGCGCACGAGCAGTACTTC.

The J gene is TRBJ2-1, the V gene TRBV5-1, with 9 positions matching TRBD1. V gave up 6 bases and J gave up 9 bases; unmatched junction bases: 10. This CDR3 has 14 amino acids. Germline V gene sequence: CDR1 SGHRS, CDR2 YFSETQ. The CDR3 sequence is CASIPGTGFFEQFF. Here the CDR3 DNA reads TGCGCCAGCATCCCCGGGACAGGGTTTTTTGAGCAGTTCTTC. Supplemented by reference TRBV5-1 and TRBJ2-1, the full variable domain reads KAGVTQTPRYLIKTRGQQVTLSCSPISGHRSVSWYQQTPGQGLQFLFEYFSETQRNKGNFPGRFSGRQFSNSRSEMNVSTLELGDSALYLCASIPGTGFFEQFFGPGTRLTVL.

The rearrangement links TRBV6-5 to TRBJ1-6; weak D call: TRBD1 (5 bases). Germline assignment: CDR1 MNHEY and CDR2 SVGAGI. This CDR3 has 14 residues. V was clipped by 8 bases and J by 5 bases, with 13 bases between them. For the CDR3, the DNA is TGTGCCAGCGCCGGAGGGGAGAATAATTCACCCCTCCACTTT. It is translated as CASAGGENNSPLHF.

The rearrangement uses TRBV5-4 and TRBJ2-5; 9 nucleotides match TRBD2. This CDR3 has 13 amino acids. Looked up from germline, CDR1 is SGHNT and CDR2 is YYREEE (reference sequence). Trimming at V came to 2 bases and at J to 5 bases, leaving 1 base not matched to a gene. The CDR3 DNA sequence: TGTGCCAGCAGCTTCACTAGCGGGGAGACCCAGTACTTC. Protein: CASSFTSGETQYF.

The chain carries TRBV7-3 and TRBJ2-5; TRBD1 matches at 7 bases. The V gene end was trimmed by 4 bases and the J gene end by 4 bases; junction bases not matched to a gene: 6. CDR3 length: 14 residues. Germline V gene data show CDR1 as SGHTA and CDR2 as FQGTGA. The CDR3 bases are TGTGCCAGCAGCTCCACCGGACAGGTAGAGACCCAGTACTTC. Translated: CASSSTGQVETQYF.

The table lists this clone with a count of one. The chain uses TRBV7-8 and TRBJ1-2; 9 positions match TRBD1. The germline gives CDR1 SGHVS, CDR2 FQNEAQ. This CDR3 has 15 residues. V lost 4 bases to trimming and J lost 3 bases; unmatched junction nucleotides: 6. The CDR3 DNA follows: TGTGCCAGCAGCTCGTCCAGGGACAGGGACTATGGCTACACCTTC. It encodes CASSSSRDRDYGYTF.

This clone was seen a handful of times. CDR3 loop: CASSIDSSYNSPLHF. The DNA of the CDR3 is TGTGCCAGCAGTATCGACAGCTCCTATAATTCACCCCTCCACTTT. The chain carries TRBV2 and TRBJ1-6; TRBD1 might be the D (5 bases). The CDR3 covers 15 residues. V was cut by 5 bases and J by 0 bases, with 8 bases left in between. Per the germline V gene, CDR1 is SNHLY and CDR2 is FYNNEI.

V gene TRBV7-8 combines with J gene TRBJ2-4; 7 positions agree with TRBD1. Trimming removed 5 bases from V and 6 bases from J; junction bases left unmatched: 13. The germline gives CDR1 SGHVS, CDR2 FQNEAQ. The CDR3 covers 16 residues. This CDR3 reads CASSPPGQRRPNIQYF. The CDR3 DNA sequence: TGTGCCAGCAGCCCCCCGGGACAGCGCAGGCCAAACATTCAGTACTTC.

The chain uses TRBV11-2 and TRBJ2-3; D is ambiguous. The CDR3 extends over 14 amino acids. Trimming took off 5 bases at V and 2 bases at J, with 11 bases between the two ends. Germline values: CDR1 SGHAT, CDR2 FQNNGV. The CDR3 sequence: CASSITTITDTQYF. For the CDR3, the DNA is TGTGCCAGCAGCATCACTACCATCACAGATACGCAGTATTTT.

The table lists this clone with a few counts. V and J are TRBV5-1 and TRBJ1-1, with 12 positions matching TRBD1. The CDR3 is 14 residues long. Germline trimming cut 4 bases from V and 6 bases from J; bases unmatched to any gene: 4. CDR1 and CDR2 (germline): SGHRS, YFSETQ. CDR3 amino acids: CASSGDRGLAEAFF. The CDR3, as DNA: TGCGCCAGCAGCGGGGACAGGGGGCTTGCTGAAGCTTTCTTT.

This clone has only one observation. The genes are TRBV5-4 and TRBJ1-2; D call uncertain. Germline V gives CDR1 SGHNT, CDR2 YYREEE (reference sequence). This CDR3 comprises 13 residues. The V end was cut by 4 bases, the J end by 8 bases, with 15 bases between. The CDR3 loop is CASSQVSDTGYTF. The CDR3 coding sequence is TGTGCCAGCAGCCAAGTATCCGACACCGGCTACACCTTC.

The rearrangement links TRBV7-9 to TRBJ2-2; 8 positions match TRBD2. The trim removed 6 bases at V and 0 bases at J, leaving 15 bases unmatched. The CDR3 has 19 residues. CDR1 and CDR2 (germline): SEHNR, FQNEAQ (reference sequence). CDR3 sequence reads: CASRKSGGKRIANTGELFF. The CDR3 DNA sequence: TGTGCCAGCAGGAAAAGCGGGGGCAAGCGAATCGCGAACACCGGGGAGCTGTTTTTT.

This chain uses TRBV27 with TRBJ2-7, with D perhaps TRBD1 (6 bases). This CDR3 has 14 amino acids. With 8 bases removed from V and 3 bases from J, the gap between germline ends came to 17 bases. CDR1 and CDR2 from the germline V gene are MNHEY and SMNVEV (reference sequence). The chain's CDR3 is CASGLGTTSYEQYF. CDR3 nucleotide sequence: TGTGCCAGCGGGCTGGGGACAACAAGCTACGAGCAGTACTTC.

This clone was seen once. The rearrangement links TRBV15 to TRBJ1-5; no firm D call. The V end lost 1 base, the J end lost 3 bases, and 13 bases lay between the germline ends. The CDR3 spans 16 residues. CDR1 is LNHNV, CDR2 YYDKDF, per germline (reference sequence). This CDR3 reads CATSRGGPVINQPQHF. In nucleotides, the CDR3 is TGTGCCACCAGCAGAGGTGGGCCAGTGATCAATCAGCCCCAGCATTTT.

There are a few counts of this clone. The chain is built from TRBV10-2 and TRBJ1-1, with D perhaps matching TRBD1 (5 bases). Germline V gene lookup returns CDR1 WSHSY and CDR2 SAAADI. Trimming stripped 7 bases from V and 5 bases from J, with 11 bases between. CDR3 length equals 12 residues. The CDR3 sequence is CASTLGGTEAFF. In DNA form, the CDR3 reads TGCGCCAGCACCCTCGGGGGAACTGAAGCTTTCTTT.

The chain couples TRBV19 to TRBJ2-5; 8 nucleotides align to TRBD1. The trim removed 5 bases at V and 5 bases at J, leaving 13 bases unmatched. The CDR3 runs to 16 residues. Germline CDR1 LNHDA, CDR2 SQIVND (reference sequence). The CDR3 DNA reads TGTGCCAGTAGTGCCTGGGGCAGGGGGCGGTTGGAGACCCAGTACTTC. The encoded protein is CASSAWGRGRLETQYF. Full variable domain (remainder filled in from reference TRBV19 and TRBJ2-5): DGGITQSPKYLFRKEGQNVTLSCEQNLNHDAMYWYRQDPGQGLRLIYYSQIVNDFQKGDIAEGYSVSREKKESFPLTVTSAQKNPTAFYLCASSAWGRGRLETQYFGPGTRLLVL.

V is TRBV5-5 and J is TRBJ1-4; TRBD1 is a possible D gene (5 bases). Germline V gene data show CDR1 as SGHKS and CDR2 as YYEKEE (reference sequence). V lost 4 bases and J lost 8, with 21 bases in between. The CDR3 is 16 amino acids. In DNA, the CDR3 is TGTGCCAGCAGCCCGGGAGGGGCGGGTCGCGAGGAAAAACTGTTTTTT. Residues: CASSPGGAGREEKLFF.

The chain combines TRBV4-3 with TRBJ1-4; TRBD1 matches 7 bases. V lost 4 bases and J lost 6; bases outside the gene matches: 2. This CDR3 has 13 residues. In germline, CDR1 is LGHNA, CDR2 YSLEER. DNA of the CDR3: TGCGCCAGCAGCCCCACAGGGGATGAAAAACTGTTTTTT. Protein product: CASSPTGDEKLFF.

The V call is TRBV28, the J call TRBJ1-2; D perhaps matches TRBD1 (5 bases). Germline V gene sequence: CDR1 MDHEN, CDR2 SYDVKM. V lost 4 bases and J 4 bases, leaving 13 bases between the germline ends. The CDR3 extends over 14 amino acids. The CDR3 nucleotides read TGTGCCAGCAGTTCTACGTTGACAGTCTATGGCTACACCTTC. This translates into CASSSTLTVYGYTF.

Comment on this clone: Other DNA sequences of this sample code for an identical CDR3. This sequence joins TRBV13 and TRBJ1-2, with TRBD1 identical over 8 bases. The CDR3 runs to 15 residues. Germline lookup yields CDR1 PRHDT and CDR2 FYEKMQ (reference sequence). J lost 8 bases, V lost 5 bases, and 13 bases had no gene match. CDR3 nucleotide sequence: TGTGCCAGCAGCACATCGGGACAGGATTTCTACGGCTACACCTTC. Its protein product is CASSTSGQDFYGYTF.